This T cell receptor (beta chain) stems from a study of blood T cell repertoires in COVID-19. In the study overall: The samples span acute and convalescent COVID-19 from the United States, Italy and Spain. PBMCs, B-cell-depleted T cells, or T cells provided the cDNA or gDNA that made up the material.

Source study methods: It was from reference gene primer amplification that nucleated cell counts were estimated. The protocol was immunoSEQ multiplex PCR, while the TCRdb copy is restricted to in-frame clones and leaves out a portion. D and trimming were read from the DNA, whereas the V and J calls and clone size are those reported in that table. In the table there are 150,000 to 200,000 clones, about 86% of which are singletons. The CDR3 has 16 amino acids. Germline CDR1 and CDR2: SGHDN and FVKESK. V lost 5 bases to trimming and J lost 4 bases; unmatched junction nucleotides: 11. This chain links TRBV14 with TRBJ2-1; 7 nucleotides match TRBD1. Material for sequencing was peripheral blood. This TCR derives from a woman at least 80 years old with acute or convalescent COVID-19. CDR3 nucleotides: TGTGCCAGCAGCGAAGGGGGCTATGCGGAATACAATGAGCAGTTCTTC. Its translation is CASSEGGYAEYNEQFF.